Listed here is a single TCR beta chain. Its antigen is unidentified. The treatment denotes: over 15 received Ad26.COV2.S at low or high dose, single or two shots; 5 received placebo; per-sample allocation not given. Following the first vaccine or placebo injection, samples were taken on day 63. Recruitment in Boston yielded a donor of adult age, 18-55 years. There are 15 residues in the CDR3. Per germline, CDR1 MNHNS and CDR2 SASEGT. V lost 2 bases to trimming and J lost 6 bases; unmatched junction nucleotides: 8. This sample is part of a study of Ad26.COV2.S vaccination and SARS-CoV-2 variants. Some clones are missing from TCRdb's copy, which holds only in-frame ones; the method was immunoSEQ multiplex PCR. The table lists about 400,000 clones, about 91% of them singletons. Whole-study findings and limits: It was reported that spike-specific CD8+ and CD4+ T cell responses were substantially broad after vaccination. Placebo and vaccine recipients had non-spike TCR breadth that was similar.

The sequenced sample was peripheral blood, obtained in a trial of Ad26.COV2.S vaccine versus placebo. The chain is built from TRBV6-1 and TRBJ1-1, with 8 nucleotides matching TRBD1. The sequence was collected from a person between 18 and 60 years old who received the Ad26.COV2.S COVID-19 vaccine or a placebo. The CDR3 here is CASSETSDRGAEAFF. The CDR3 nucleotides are TGTGCCAGCAGTGAAACGAGCGACAGGGGCGCTGAAGCTTTCTTT.